A single sample is the source of the 14 T cell receptor beta chains below, sequenced in a study of cytomegalovirus exposure and HLA in healthy donors. The PCR was carried out with 60 Vbeta primers and 13 Jbeta primers. Generated by immunoSEQ multiplex PCR, the TCRdb table keeps only in-frame clones and is missing some. The table records roughly 120,000 clones, less than 80% of them present only once. Sequenced: PBMCs. These receptor sequences come from a woman aged 45-65 years in good health and CMV-seropositive.

In its sample, this clone was seen a few times. This rearrangement joins TRBV18 to TRBJ1-2; D ambiguous. The CDR3 is 13 amino acids. V gave up 6 bases and J gave up 7 bases, with 15 bases separating them. Germline CDR1 is KGHSH and CDR2 is LQKENI. CDR3 amino acids: CASSSGGFFGYTF. The CDR3 nucleotides read TGTGCCAGCTCCTCGGGCGGGTTTTTTGGCTACACCTTC.

The chain carries TRBV5-6 and TRBJ1-6; D is unclear. The CDR3 consists of 13 residues. The ends were cut back, 2 bases at V and 7 bases at J, with 7 bases in the middle. Per the germline V gene, CDR1 is SGHDT and CDR2 is YYEEEE. CDR3 amino acids: CASSFQQNSPLHF. The DNA for the CDR3 is TGTGCCAGCAGCTTCCAACAGAATTCACCCCTCCACTTT.

The chain combines TRBV19 with TRBJ2-7; 14 nucleotides align to TRBD2. Germline lookup yields CDR1 LNHDA and CDR2 SQIVND (reference sequence). The CDR3 contains 17 residues. The J segment lost 3 bases and the V segment lost 6 bases, leaving 10 bases of the junction unmatched. In nucleotides, the CDR3 is TGTGCCAGTAGCGACCCGGGACTAGCGGGAGACTTCTACGAGCAGTACTTC. Its protein is CASSDPGLAGDFYEQYF.

This sequence joins TRBV5-4 and TRBJ2-3, with 7 bases lining up with TRBD2. The J segment lost 4 bases and the V segment lost 2 bases, leaving 4 bases of the junction unmatched. Germline V CDR1 and CDR2: SGHNT, YYREEE (reference sequence). The CDR3 totals 14 residues. CDR3 protein: CASSLSAGADTQYF. The CDR3 nucleotides read TGTGCCAGCAGCTTAAGTGCGGGGGCAGATACGCAGTATTTT.

The chain combines TRBV28 with TRBJ2-3; D is unclear. Germline assignment: CDR1 MDHEN and CDR2 SYDVKM. V was trimmed by 0 bases and J by 5 bases, leaving 12 bases between them. The CDR3 contains 15 residues. CDR3 coding DNA: TGTGCCAGCAGTTTATGGACGGCTAGTAGAGATACGCAGTATTTT. Encoded protein: CASSLWTASRDTQYF.

The rearrangement uses TRBV5-1 and TRBJ2-7, with TRBD1 matching over 8 bases. Trimming at V came to 4 bases and at J to 2 bases, leaving 8 bases not matched to a gene. The germline gives CDR1 SGHRS, CDR2 YFSETQ. This CDR3 is 15 amino acids long. The CDR3 DNA follows: TGCGCCAGCAGCCACGGGACAGGAGAAACCTACGAGCAGTACTTC. This codes for CASSHGTGETYEQYF.

The chain combines TRBV5-1 with TRBJ2-3, with a possible D match to TRBD1 (6 bases). Trimming took 3 bases from V and 6 from J, leaving 11 bases between them. Per germline, CDR1 SGHRS and CDR2 YFSETQ. CDR3 length: 13 amino acids. CDR3 in amino acids: CASSSNQGDTQYF. The CDR3 DNA follows: TGCGCCAGCAGCTCTAACCAGGGGGATACGCAGTATTTT.

V is TRBV5-4 and J is TRBJ2-6; D unresolved. Germline loops: CDR1 SGHNT, CDR2 YYREEE (reference sequence). Trimming stripped 4 bases from V and 1 base from J, with 12 bases between. The CDR3 totals 16 residues. The CDR3 DNA sequence: TGTGCCAGCAGCCGAGCCGCGGAATCTGGGGCCAACGTCCTGACTTTC. Its protein product is CASSRAAESGANVLTF.

The gene calls are TRBV10-3 and TRBJ2-7; D is uncertain. Germline values: CDR1 ENHRY, CDR2 SYGVKD. This CDR3 spans 11 amino acids. Trimming left V 2 bases short and J 6 bases short, with 5 bases between. The CDR3 DNA sequence: TGTGCCATCAGTGAGCCCGGCGAGCAGTACTTC. Translation: CAISEPGEQYF.

The V and J genes are TRBV7-9 and TRBJ1-1, with 7 bases lining up with TRBD1. CDR3 length: 16 amino acids. V was pared by 1 base and J by 2 bases, with 7 bases of the junction left unmatched. CDR1 is SEHNR and CDR2 is FQNEAQ in the germline V gene (reference sequence). CDR3 nucleotide sequence: TGTGCCAGCAGCTTAGGAGACAGGGTAGGAAACACTGAAGCTTTCTTT. Translated: CASSLGDRVGNTEAFF.

The gene calls are TRBV5-1 and TRBJ1-1; D unclear. The CDR3 sequence is 14 residues long. V lost 2 bases, J lost 2 bases, and 10 bases lay in between. Germline CDR1 and CDR2: SGHRS and YFSETQ. CDR3 bases: TGCGCCAGCAGCTTAAATTCAGGAAACACTGAAGCTTTCTTT. Translating gives CASSLNSGNTEAFF.

The chain has TRBV6-5 and TRBJ1-2; TRBD1 matches 7 bases. V lost 3 bases, J lost 8 bases, and 9 bases stayed unmatched. The V gene's germline CDR1 is MNHEY and CDR2 SVGAGI. The CDR3 is 14 residues long. The CDR3 protein is CASSYRGRGDGYTF. The CDR3 DNA follows: TGTGCCAGCAGTTATAGGGGGCGCGGTGACGGCTACACCTTC.

V is TRBV7-3 and J is TRBJ2-2, with 8 bases that match TRBD1. The CDR3 totals 15 residues. The V gene's germline CDR1 is SGHTA and CDR2 FQGTGA. J gave up 4 bases and V 0 bases, and 1 base lay outside the gene matches. CDR3 in amino acids: CASSLTQGVTGELFF. CDR3 nucleotide sequence: TGTGCCAGCAGCTTAACACAGGGGGTCACCGGGGAGCTGTTTTTT.

The chain links TRBV7-9 to TRBJ1-2; D call uncertain. Germline V gives CDR1 SEHNR, CDR2 FQNEAQ (reference sequence). V gave up 6 bases and J gave up 1 base, with 15 bases separating them. CDR3 length equals 15 residues. The CDR3 DNA sequence: TGTGCCAGCAGACTAACGGGGTGGGTTAACTATGGCTACACCTTC. As protein: CASRLTGWVNYGYTF.